The present T cell receptor (beta chain) was sequenced within a study of blood T cell repertoires in COVID-19. CDR3 length: 14 residues. The ends were cut back, 0 bases at V and 4 bases at J, with 9 bases in the middle. Germline CDR1 is ENHRY and CDR2 is SYGVKD. Clones were read by immunoSEQ multiplex PCR, and TCRdb kept only the in-frame ones, dropping some. Of over 150,000 clones in the sample, over 65% were seen once. Material: peripheral blood. The origin of this receptor is an elderly man with acute or convalescent COVID-19. The J gene is TRBJ1-2, the V gene TRBV10-3, with a weak D call TRBD1 (5 bases). CDR3 DNA sequence: TGTGCCATCAGTGAGTCGGACACGGCCTATGGCTACACCTTC. This encodes CAISESDTAYGYTF.